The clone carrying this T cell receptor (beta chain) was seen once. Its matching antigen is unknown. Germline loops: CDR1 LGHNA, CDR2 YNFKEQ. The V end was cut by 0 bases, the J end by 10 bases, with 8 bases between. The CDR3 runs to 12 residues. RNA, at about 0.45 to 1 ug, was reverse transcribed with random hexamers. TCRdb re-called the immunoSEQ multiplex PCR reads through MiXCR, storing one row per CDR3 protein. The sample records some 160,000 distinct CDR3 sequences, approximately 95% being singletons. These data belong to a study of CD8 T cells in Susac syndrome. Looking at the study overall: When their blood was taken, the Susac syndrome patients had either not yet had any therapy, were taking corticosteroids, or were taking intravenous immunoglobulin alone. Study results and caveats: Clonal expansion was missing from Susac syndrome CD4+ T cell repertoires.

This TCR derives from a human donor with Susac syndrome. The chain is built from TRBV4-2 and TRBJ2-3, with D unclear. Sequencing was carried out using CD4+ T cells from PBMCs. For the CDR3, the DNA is TGTGCCAGCAGCCAAGACGCTGAGGCGCAGTATTTT. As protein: CASSQDAEAQYF.